This TCR beta chain was recovered during a study of CD8 T cells in ankylosing spondylitis. V shed 0 bases and J shed 2 bases, with 12 bases lying between them. The germline V gene encodes CDR1 SGHRS and CDR2 YFSETQ. The CDR3 spans 16 residues. In making TCR beta libraries, quantitative 5'-RACE with molecular barcodes was used. TCRdb re-analysed the 5' RACE reads in MiXCR, keeping a single row per CDR3 protein. The table lists just under 550,000 distinct CDR3 sequences, roughly an eighth of them singletons. Study-wide results and limits: Relatively scarce in peripheral blood, disease-linked clones were CD8+. Earlier reports found some motif variants in synovial fluid and blood in reactive arthritis. Ankylosing spondylitis blood seemed to carry a telltale TCR beta motif made of roughly eight highly homologous variants. Significantly higher representation of disease-linked clones was reported for matched ankylosing spondylitis synovial fluid.

This clonotype was seen a handful of times. No antigen is known for it. Sequencing input: blood, either unsorted or a sorted T cell fraction (not recorded which). The TCR comes from a male donor with ankylosing spondylitis. The gene calls are TRBV5-1 and TRBJ1-5; D remains ambiguous. The CDR3 DNA reads TGCGCCAGCAGCTTGGGGCAGCCCGGGGGCAATCAGCCCCAGCATTTT. It translates to CASSLGQPGGNQPQHF.